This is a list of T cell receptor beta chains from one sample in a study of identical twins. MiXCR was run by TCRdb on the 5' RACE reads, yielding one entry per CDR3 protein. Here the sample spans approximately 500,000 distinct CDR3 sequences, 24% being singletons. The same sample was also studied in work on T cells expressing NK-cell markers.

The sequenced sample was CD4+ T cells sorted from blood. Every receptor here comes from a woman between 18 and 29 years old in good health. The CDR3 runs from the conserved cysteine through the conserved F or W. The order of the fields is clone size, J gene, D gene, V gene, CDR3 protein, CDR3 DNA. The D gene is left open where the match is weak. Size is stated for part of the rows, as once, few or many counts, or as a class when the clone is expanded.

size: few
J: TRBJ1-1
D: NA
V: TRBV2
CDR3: CASIKGEEAFF
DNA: TGTGCCTCAATAAAGGGGGAGGAAGCTTTCTTT

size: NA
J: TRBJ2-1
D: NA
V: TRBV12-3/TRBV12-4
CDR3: CASRPSSSFDNEQFF
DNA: TGTGCCAGCAGACCGAGCTCGTCTTTTGACAATGAGCAGTTCTTC

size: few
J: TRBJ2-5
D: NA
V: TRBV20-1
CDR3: CSARPPWGETQYF
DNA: TGCAGTGCTAGGCCCCCGTGGGGAGAGACCCAGTACTTC

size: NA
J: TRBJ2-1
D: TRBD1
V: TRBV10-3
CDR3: CATTDRVSYNEQFF
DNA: TGTGCCACCACGGACAGGGTAAGCTACAATGAGCAGTTCTTC

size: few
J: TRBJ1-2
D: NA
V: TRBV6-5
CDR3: CASSYGSDYGYTF
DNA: TGTGCCAGCAGTTACGGTAGTGACTATGGCTACACCTTC

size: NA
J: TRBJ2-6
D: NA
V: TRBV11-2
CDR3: CASSLVWRANVLTF
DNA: TGTGCCAGCAGCTTAGTATGGAGGGCCAACGTCCTGACTTTC

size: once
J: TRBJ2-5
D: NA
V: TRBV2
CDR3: CASSEIETQYF
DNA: TGTGCCAGCTCCGAGATTGAGACCCAGTACTTC

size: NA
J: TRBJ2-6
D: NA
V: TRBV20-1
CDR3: CSAMKDYSGANVLTF
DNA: TGCAGTGCAATGAAAGACTACTCTGGGGCCAACGTCCTGACTTTC

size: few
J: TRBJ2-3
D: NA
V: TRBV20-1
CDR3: CSASPTGYADTQYF
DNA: TGCAGTGCTAGTCCGACCGGGTACGCAGATACGCAGTATTTT

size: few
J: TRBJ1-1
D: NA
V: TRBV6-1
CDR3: CASRGPGTTEAFF
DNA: TGTGCCAGCAGGGGTCCAGGGACCACTGAAGCTTTCTTT

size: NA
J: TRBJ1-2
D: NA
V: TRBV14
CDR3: CASSPRRYANYGYTF
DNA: TGTGCCAGCAGCCCCCGGAGATACGCTAACTATGGCTACACCTTC

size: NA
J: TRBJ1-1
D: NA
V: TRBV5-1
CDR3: CASSLGREDTEAFF
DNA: TGCGCCAGCAGCTTGGGGAGAGAGGACACTGAAGCTTTCTTT

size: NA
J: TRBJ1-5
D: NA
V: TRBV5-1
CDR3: CASSFGPGQPQHF
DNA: TGCGCCAGCAGCTTTGGGCCGGGGCAGCCCCAGCATTTT

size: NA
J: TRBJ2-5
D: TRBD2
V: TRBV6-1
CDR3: CASSGGTSATRGTQYF
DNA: TGTGCCAGCAGCGGAGGGACTAGCGCCACCCGGGGGACCCAGTACTTC

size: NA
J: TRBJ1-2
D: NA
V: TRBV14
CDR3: CASSPRELEVYGYTF
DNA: TGTGCCAGCAGCCCACGGGAGTTGGAGGTGTATGGCTACACCTTC

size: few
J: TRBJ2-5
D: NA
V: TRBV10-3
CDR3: CAISESERGAQYF
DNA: TGTGCCATCAGTGAGTCGGAGCGAGGGGCCCAGTACTTC

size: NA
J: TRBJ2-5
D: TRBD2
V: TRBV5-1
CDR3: CASKSPTGRDNQETQYF
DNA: TGCGCCAGCAAATCTCCTACGGGGAGGGATAATCAAGAGACCCAGTACTTC

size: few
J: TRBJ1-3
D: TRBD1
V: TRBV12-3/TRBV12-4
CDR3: CASSLRRQGAGNTIYF
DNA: TGTGCCAGCAGTCTCCGGAGACAGGGGGCTGGAAACACCATATATTTT

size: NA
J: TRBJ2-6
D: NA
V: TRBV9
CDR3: CASTLGFSGANVLTF
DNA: TGTGCCAGCACCCTAGGGTTCTCTGGGGCCAACGTCCTGACTTTC

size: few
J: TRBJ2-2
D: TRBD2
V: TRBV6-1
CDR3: CASTRLAAGELFF
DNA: TGTGCCAGCACCAGACTAGCCGCCGGGGAGCTGTTTTTT

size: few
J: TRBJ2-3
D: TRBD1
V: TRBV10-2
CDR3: CASSRTGRTDTQYF
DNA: TGCGCCAGCTCCAGGACAGGGCGCACAGATACGCAGTATTTT

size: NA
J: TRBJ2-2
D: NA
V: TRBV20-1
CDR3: CSAHGETYTGELFF
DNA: TGCAGTGCTCACGGCGAGACCTACACCGGGGAGCTGTTTTTT

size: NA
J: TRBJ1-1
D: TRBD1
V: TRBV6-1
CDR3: CASTKGAPNTEAFF
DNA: TGTGCCAGCACCAAGGGGGCACCCAACACTGAAGCTTTCTTT

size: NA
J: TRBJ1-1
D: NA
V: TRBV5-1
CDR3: CASSLAEGVATEPFF
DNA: TGCGCCAGCAGCTTGGCCGAGGGTGTGGCGACTGAACCTTTCTTT

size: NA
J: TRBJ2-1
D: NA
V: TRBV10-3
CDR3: CAVRPSEGNEQFF
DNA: TGTGCCGTAAGGCCCTCTGAAGGCAATGAGCAGTTCTTC

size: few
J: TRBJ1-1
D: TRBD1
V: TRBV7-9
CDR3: CASNSGQGGTRAFF
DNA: TGTGCCAGCAACTCGGGACAGGGAGGGACCCGGGCTTTCTTT

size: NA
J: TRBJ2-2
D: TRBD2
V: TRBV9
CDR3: CASSVVAGGAGELFF
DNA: TGTGCCAGCAGCGTAGTTGCGGGAGGGGCCGGGGAGCTGTTTTTT

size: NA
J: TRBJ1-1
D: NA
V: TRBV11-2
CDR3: CASRIHEGNTEAFF
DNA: TGTGCCAGCAGAATCCATGAGGGAAACACTGAAGCTTTCTTT

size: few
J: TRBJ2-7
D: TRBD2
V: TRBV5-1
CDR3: CASSSGGAYEQYF
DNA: TGCGCCAGCAGCAGCGGGGGGGCCTACGAGCAGTACTTC

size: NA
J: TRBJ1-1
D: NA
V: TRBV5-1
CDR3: CASSLTTANTEAFF
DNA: TGCGCCAGCAGCTTGACAACGGCGAACACTGAAGCTTTCTTT

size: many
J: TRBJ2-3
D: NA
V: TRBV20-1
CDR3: CSGDQRGTDTQYF
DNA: TGCAGTGGAGACCAGCGGGGCACAGATACGCAGTATTTT

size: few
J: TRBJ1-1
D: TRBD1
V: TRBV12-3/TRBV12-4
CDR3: CASSPPDRLLEGAFF
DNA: TGTGCCAGCAGTCCGCCGGACAGGTTATTGGAAGGGGCTTTCTTT

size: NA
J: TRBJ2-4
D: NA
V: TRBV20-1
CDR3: CSATYWGKNIQYF
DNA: TGCAGTGCTACCTATTGGGGCAAAAACATTCAGTACTTC

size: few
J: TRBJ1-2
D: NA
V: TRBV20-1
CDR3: CSATRTALYGYTF
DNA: TGCAGTGCTACTCGGACAGCACTCTATGGCTACACCTTC

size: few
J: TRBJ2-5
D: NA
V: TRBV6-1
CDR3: CASSGEQGLEATQYF
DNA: TGTGCCAGCAGTGGAGAACAGGGATTGGAAGCGACCCAGTACTTC

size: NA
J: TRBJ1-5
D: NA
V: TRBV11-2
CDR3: CASSLTGKSQPQHF
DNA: TGTGCCAGCAGCTTAACAGGGAAGAGTCAGCCCCAGCATTTT

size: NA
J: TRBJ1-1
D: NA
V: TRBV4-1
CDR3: CASSRPQGRAVEAFF
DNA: TGCGCCAGCAGCCGCCCCCAGGGGCGAGCCGTTGAAGCTTTCTTT

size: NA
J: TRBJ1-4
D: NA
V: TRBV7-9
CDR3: CATRGVGEKLFF
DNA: TGTGCCACCCGGGGGGTAGGAGAAAAACTGTTTTTT

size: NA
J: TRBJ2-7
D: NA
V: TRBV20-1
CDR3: CSAVRDPYEQYF
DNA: TGCAGTGCTGTCAGGGACCCCTACGAGCAGTACTTC

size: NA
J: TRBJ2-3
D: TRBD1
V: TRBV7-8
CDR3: CASSGGQASTDTQYF
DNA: TGTGCCAGCAGTGGAGGACAGGCTAGCACAGATACGCAGTATTTT

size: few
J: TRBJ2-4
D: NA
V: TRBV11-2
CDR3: CASSSIYRVSGVAKNIQYF
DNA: TGTGCCAGCAGCTCCATATACCGAGTTTCAGGGGTTGCCAAAAACATTCAGTACTTC

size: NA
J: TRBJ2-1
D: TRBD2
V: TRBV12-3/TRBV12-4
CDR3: CASSFLAGMYNEQFF
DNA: TGTGCCAGCAGTTTTCTAGCGGGAATGTACAATGAGCAGTTCTTC

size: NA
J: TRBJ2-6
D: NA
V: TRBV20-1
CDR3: CSAKNFLSGANVLTF
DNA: TGCAGTGCGAAGAATTTCCTATCTGGGGCCAACGTCCTGACTTTC

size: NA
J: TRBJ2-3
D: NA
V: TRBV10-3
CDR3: CAISPPYSHTQYF
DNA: TGTGCCATCAGCCCTCCCTACTCGCATACGCAGTATTTT

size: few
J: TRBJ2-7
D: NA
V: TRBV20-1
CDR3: CSASIAASPLQYF
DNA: TGCAGTGCTAGTATCGCGGCGTCTCCGCTTCAGTACTTC

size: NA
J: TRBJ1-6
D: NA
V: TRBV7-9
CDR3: CASSRDGSNSPLHF
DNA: TGTGCCAGCAGCCGGGACGGCTCAAATTCACCCCTCCACTTT

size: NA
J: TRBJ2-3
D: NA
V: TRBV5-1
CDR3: CASSLQTNPTDTQYF
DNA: TGCGCCAGCAGCCTACAGACTAACCCCACAGATACGCAGTATTTT

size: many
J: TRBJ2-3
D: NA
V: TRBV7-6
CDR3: CASSLLDYTDTQYF
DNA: TGTGCCAGCAGCTTACTAGACTACACAGATACGCAGTATTTT

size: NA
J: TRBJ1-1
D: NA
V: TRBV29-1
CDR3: CSVAGAAEAFF
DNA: TGCAGCGTGGCGGGGGCGGCTGAAGCTTTCTTT

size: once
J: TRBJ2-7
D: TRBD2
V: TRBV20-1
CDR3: CSASGLAAYEQYF
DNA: TGCAGTGCTTCGGGACTAGCGGCCTACGAGCAGTACTTC

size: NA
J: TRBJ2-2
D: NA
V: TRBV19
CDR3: CASSRPPPKNTGELFF
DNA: TGTGCCAGTAGTCGACCCCCTCCAAAGAACACCGGGGAGCTGTTTTTT

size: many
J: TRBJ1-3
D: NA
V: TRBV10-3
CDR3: CATIQGSGNTIYF
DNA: TGTGCCACCATCCAGGGCTCTGGAAACACCATATATTTT

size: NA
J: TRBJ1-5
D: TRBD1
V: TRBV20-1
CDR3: CSASRGDQPQHF
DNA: TGCAGTGCCTCCAGGGGGGATCAGCCCCAGCATTTT

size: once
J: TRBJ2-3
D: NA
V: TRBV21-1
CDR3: CASSIVAGGHTQYF
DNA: TGTGCCAGCAGCATAGTAGCGGGGGGCCATACGCAGTATTTT

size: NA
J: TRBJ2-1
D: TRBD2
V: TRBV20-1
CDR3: CSAGSLSGGAYNEQFF
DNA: TGCAGTGCTGGATCCCTTAGCGGGGGGGCGTACAATGAGCAGTTCTTC